This TCR beta chain is drawn from a study of OX40 agonist ivuxolimab in advanced cancers. On the study more broadly: 30% to 40% of patients had received prior checkpoint inhibitor therapy.

Using immunoSEQ multiplex PCR, the repertoire was profiled, and TCRdb retains in-frame clones only, with some absent. The sample contains 52,000 or so clones, roughly 83% of which appear only once. Germline CDR1 SGHTA, CDR2 FQGNSA. This CDR3 has 15 residues. With 2 bases removed from V and 0 bases from J, the gap between germline ends came to 8 bases. V and J are TRBV7-2 and TRBJ2-1; no reliable D call. Sequences were derived from CD4+ or CD8+ T cells sorted from blood, sampled in a trial of the OX40 agonist ivuxolimab. The TCR comes from an adult with an advanced solid tumor such as melanoma, head and neck, liver or kidney cancer. The CDR3 sequence is CASSLQPSSYNEQFF. For the CDR3, the DNA is TGTGCCAGCAGCTTACAACCTAGCTCCTACAATGAGCAGTTCTTC. The full variable domain, with the rest looked up from reference TRBV7-2 and TRBJ2-1, is GAGVSQSPSNKVTEKGKDVELRCDPISGHTALYWYRQSLGQGLEFLIYFQGNSAPDKSGLPSDRFSAERTGGSVSTLTIQRTQQEDSAVYLCASSLQPSSYNEQFFGPGTRLTVL.